One sample yielded the 14 T cell receptor beta chains listed below, sequenced in a study of identical twins. TCRdb itself ran the 5' RACE reads through MiXCR, one entry per CDR3 protein. This sample yields 200,000 to 300,000 distinct CDR3 sequences, of which around 7% are seen a single time; roughly 3.4% belongs to the top ten. The data were also submitted as part of a second study, on yellow fever vaccine responses in identical twins.

Sequencing input: memory (CD45RO+) T cells sorted from blood. These receptors were collected from a woman aged 18-29 years in good health.

This clonotype was counted at least ten times. V gene TRBV6-1 combines with J gene TRBJ1-1; TRBD1 matches at 7 bases. The V segment lost 7 bases and the J segment 6 bases; nucleotides outside the gene matches: 11. The length of the CDR3 is 14 residues. Germline CDR1 reads MNHNS; CDR2 reads SASEGT. Here the CDR3 reads CASKPTGMRSEAFF. DNA for the CDR3: TGTGCCAGCAAACCGACAGGGATGAGGTCTGAAGCTTTCTTT.

This clonotype came up many times. The chain has TRBV6-1 and TRBJ1-3; 8 positions agree with TRBD1. The CDR3 is made up of 13 amino acids. V lost 6 bases to trimming and J lost 3 bases; unmatched junction nucleotides: 1. CDR1 and CDR2 (germline): MNHNS, SASEGT. CDR3 coding DNA: TGTGCCAGCAGCGACAGGGGTGGAAACACCATATATTTT. Translated: CASSDRGGNTIYF.

The chain links TRBV13 to TRBJ2-3, with 10 bases fitting TRBD2. The V segment lost 7 bases and the J segment 2 bases; nucleotides outside the gene matches: 6. The germline V gene has CDR1 PRHDT and CDR2 FYEKMQ (reference sequence). CDR3 length: 15 residues. As DNA, the CDR3 is TGTGCCAGCAAGTCTAGCGGGAGTATCACAGATACGCAGTATTTT. Its protein product is CASKSSGSITDTQYF.

The gene calls are TRBV6-1 and TRBJ1-2, with 10 bases matching TRBD1. The ends lost 5 bases at V and 3 bases at J; junction bases unmatched: 6. This CDR3 contains 15 residues. Germline assignment: CDR1 MNHNS and CDR2 SASEGT. The CDR3 region has the DNA TGTGCCAGCAGTCCTAGGACAGGGGGTGACTATGGCTACACCTTC. Translated: CASSPRTGGDYGYTF.

V gene TRBV15 combines with J gene TRBJ2-1, with D perhaps assigned TRBD1 or TRBD2 (5 bases each). Trimming took off 3 bases at V and 6 bases at J, with 21 bases between the two ends. CDR3 length: 17 residues. Germline V gene sequence: CDR1 LNHNV, CDR2 YYDKDF (reference sequence). The CDR3: CATSRKTAGTHANEQFF. The CDR3 coding sequence is TGTGCCACCAGCAGGAAGACAGCCGGGACCCACGCCAATGAGCAGTTCTTC.

This clonotype was observed at least ten times. The chain recombines TRBV2 with TRBJ2-1; maybe TRBD2 (6 bases). From germline, CDR1 is SNHLY and CDR2 FYNNEI. The V gene lost 2 bases and the J gene lost 2 bases, with 10 bases spanning the gap. The CDR3 runs to 15 residues. CDR3: CASSELASTYNEQFF. CDR3 nucleotide sequence: TGTGCCAGCAGTGAACTAGCGTCCACCTACAATGAGCAGTTCTTC.

This clonotype has just a few counts. The chain couples TRBV14 to TRBJ2-7, with 8 bases aligning to TRBD1. V lost 3 bases to trimming and J lost 2 bases; unmatched junction nucleotides: 3. The CDR3 covers 14 residues. CDR1 SGHDN and CDR2 FVKESK come from the germline V gene. CDR3 protein: CASSQGRGPYEQYF. CDR3 in DNA: TGTGCCAGCAGCCAGGGCAGGGGGCCCTACGAGCAGTACTTC.

This clonotype showed up many times. This chain uses TRBV18 with TRBJ1-5; 10 bases map to TRBD1. The length of the CDR3 is 19 residues. Per the germline V gene, CDR1 is KGHSH and CDR2 is LQKENI. J gave up 0 bases and V 5 bases, and 13 bases lay outside the gene matches. The CDR3 region is CASSSVPGTGVSSNQPQHF. CDR3 sequence (DNA): TGTGCCAGCTCATCCGTCCCGGGGACAGGGGTTTCTAGCAATCAGCCCCAGCATTTT.

This clonotype showed up just a few times. The rearrangement uses TRBV11-2 and TRBJ2-1; a weak D match, TRBD2 (5 bases). The ends were cut back, 4 bases at V and 10 bases at J, with 20 bases in the middle. CDR3 size: 15 residues. CDR1 and CDR2 from the germline V gene are SGHAT and FQNNGV. This CDR3 is CASSSAAQRAGEQFF. CDR3 nucleotides: TGTGCCAGCAGCTCAGCGGCCCAGAGAGCTGGAGAGCAGTTCTTC.

The chain combines TRBV20-1 with TRBJ2-7, with 16 bases aligning to TRBD2. Trimming took 5 bases from V and 7 from J; bases not matched to a gene: 14. The germline V gene encodes CDR1 DFQATT and CDR2 SNEGSKA (reference sequence). The CDR3 sequence is 17 residues long. The CDR3 loop is CSAAGTSGGAGGREQYV. As DNA, the CDR3 is TGCAGTGCTGCCGGGACTAGCGGGGGGGCCGGTGGAAGGGAGCAGTACGTC.

There are a few counts of this clonotype. The chain is built from TRBV20-1 and TRBJ2-3; 15 bases align to TRBD2. Germline V gene lookup returns CDR1 DFQATT and CDR2 SNEGSKA (reference sequence). There are 17 residues in the CDR3. Trimming took 4 bases from V and 6 from J; bases not matched to a gene: 11. The DNA of the CDR3 is TGCAGTGCTATTGGACTAGCGGGAGGGCTCGGGGAGGATACGCAGTATTTT. Residues: CSAIGLAGGLGEDTQYF.

This clonotype was seen more than once but under ten times. The gene calls are TRBV4-1 and TRBJ2-1; D unresolved. The V gene's germline CDR1 is MGHRA and CDR2 YSYEKL. This CDR3 contains 16 residues. Deletions cut 1 base from V and 3 bases from J, with 13 bases between. CDR3 sequence reads: CASSQVDILVYNEQFF. CDR3 in DNA: TGCGCCAGCAGCCAAGTAGACATTCTGGTCTACAATGAGCAGTTCTTC.

This clonotype was counted ten times or more. The genes are TRBV28 and TRBJ2-1; 9 positions match TRBD1. The CDR3 covers 15 residues. J gave up 7 bases and V 4 bases, and 8 bases lay outside the gene matches. CDR1 and CDR2 (germline): MDHEN, SYDVKM. As DNA, the CDR3 is TGTGCCAGCAGTTCCGGGACAGGGACTTTAAATGAGCAGTTCTTC. It translates to CASSSGTGTLNEQFF. The full variable domain, in which reference TRBV28 and TRBJ2-1 provide the parts outside the CDR3, is DVKVTQSSRYLVKRTGEKVFLECVQDMDHENMFWYRQDPGLGLRLIYFSYDVKMKEKGDIPEGYSVSREKKERFSLILESASTNQTSMYLCASSSGTGTLNEQFFGPGTRLTVL.

There are many counts of this clonotype. The chain has TRBV28 and TRBJ2-5; 11 positions match TRBD2. The CDR3 totals 16 residues. The V segment lost 4 bases and the J segment 0 bases; nucleotides outside the gene matches: 4. From germline, CDR1 is MDHEN and CDR2 SYDVKM. CDR3 region: CASSSLAGGHQETQYF. The CDR3 DNA reads as TGTGCCAGCAGTTCGCTAGCGGGGGGCCACCAAGAGACCCAGTACTTC.